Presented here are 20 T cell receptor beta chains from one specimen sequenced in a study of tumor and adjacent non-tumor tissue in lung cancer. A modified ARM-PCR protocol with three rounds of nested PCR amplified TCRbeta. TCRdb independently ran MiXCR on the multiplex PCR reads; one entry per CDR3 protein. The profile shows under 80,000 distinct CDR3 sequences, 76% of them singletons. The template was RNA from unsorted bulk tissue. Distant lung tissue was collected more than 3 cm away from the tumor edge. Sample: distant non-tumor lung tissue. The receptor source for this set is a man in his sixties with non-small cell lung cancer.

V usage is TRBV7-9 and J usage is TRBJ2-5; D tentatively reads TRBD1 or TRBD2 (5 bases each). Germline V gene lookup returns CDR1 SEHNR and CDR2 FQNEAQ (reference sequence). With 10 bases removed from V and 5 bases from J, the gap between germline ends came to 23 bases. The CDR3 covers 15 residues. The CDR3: CAIILAAGPGETQYF. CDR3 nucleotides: TGTGCCATCATCTTAGCAGCAGGGCCGGGGGAGACCCAGTACTTC.

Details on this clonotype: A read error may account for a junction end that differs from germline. The CDR3 DNA follows: TGTGCCAGCGCCGGGAAACACTACAAGCAGTACTTC. Translating gives CASAGKHYKQYF. The rearrangement links TRBV5-6 to TRBJ2-7; D is possibly TRBD2 (5 bases). Germline V lookup: CDR1 SGHDT, CDR2 YYEEEE. The CDR3 runs 12 residues. The full variable domain, completed using reference TRBV5-6 and TRBJ2-7, is DAGVTQSPTHLIKTRGQQVTLRCSPKSGHDTVSWYQQALGQGPQFIFQYYEEEERQRGNFPDRFSGHQFPNYSSELNVNALLLGDSALYLCASAGKHYKQYFGPGTRLTVT.

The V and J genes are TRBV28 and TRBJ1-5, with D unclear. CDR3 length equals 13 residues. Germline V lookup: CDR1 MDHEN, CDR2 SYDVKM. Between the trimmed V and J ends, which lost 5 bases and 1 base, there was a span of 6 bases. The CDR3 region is CASSNRSNQPQHF. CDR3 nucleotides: TGTGCCAGCAGTAACAGAAGCAATCAGCCCCAGCATTTT.

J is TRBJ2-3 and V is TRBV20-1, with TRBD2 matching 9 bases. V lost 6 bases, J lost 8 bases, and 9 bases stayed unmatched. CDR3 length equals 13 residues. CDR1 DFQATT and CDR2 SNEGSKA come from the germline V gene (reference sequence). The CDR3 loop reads CSAPSGTAGTQYF. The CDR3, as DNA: TGCAGTGCGCCTAGCGGGACCGCAGGTACGCAGTATTTT.

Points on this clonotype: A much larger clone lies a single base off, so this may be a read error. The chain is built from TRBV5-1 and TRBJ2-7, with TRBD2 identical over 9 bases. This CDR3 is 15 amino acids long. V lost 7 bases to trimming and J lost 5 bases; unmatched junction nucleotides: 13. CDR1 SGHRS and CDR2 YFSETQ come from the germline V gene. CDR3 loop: CASRSGTSSRDEQYF. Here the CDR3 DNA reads TGCGCCAGCCGTAGCGGGACTAGCTCCAGGGACGAGCAGTACTTC.

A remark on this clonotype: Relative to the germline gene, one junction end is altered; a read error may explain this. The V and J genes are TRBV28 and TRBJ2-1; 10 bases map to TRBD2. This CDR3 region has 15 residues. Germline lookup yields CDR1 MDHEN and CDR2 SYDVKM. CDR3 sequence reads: CASSFPLAGADEQLF. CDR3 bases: TGTGCCAGCAGTTTCCCGCTAGCGGGAGCCGACGAGCAGTTATTC.

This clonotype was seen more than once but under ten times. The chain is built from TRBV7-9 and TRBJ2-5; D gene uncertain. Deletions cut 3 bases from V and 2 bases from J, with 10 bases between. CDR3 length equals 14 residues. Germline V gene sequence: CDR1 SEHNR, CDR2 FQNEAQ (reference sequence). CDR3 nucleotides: TGTGCCAGCAGCTTCGAACAGCCTCAAGAGACCCAGTACTTC. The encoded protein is CASSFEQPQETQYF.

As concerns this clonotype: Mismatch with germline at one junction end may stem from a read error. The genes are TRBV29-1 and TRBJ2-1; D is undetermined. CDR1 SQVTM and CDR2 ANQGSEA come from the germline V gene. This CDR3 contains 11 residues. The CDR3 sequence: CNVRRAPEKFF. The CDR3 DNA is TGCAACGTGCGAAGGGCCCCTGAGAAGTTCTTC.

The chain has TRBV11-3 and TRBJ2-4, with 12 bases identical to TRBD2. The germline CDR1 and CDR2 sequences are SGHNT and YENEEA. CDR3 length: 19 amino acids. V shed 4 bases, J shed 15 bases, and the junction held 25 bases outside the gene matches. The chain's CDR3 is CASSYSVTSGSASQNIRYF. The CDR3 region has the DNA TGTGCCAGCAGCTATTCCGTGACTAGCGGGAGTGCGAGTCAAAACATCCGGTACTTC.

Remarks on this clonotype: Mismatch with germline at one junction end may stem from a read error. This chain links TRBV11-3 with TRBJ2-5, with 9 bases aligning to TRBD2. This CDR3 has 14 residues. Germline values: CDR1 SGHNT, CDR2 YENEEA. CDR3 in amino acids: CGNSPSGAGETQYF. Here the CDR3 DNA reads TGTGGCAACAGCCCTAGCGGGGCCGGGGAGACTCAGTACTTC.

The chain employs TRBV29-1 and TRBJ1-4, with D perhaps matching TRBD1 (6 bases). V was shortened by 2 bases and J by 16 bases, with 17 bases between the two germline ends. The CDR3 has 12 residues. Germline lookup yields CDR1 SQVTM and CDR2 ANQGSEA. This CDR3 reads CSVEIGGSEPFF. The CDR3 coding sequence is TGCAGCGTTGAAATCGGGGGCAGCGAACCGTTTTTT.

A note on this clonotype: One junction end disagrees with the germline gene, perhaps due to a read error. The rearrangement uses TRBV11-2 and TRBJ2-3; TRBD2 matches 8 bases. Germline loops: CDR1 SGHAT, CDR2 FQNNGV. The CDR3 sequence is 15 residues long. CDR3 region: CASSLDRGSGDTHCF. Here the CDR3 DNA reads TGTGCCAGCAGCTTAGATCGGGGTAGCGGGGATACGCACTGTTTT.

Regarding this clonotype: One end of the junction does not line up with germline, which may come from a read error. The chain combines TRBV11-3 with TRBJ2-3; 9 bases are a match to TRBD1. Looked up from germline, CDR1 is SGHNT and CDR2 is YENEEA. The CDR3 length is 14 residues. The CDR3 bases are TGTACCAGCAGCTCACCGGGACAGGGTAAAACGCAGTATTTT. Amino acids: CTSSSPGQGKTQYF.

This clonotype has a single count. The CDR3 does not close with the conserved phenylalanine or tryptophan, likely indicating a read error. CDR3 bases: TGTGCCAGCAGAGAGGACAGGGAGGGTGGCTACACCATC. It encodes CASREDREGGYTI. The chain has TRBV2 and TRBJ1-2, with 8 positions matching TRBD1. Germline trimming cut 6 bases from V and 7 bases from J; bases unmatched to any gene: 7. The germline V gene has CDR1 SNHLY and CDR2 FYNNEI. The CDR3 length is 13 residues.

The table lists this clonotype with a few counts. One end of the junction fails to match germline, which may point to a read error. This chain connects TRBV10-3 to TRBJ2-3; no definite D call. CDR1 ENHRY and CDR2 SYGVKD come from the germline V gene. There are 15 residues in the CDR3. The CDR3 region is CAIRERRQSIDTQYF. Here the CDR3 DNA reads TGTGCCATCAGAGAGCGTCGTCAGAGCATAGATACGCAGTATTTT.

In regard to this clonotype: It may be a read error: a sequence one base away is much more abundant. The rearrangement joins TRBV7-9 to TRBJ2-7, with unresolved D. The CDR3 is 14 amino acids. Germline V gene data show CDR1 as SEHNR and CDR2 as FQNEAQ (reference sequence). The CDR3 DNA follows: TGTGCCAGCAGCTCATCCATTTGGACCTACGATCAGTACTTC. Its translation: CASSSSIWTYDQYF.

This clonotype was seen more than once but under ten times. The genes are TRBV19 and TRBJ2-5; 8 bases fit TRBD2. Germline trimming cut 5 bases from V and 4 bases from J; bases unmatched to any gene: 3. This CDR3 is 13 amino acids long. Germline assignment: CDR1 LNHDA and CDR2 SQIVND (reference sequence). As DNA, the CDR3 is TGTGCCAGTAGTTCCGGGACTAGAGAGACCCAGTACTTC. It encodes CASSSGTRETQYF.

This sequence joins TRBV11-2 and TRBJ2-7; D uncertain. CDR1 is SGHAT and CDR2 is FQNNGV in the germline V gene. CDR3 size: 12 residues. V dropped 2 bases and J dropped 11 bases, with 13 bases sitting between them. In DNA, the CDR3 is TGTGCCAGCAGCTTAAAGGGCCAAACGGAGTACTTC. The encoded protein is CASSLKGQTEYF. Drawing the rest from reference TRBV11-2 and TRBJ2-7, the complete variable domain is EAGVAQSPRYKIIEKRQSVAFWCNPISGHATLYWYQQILGQGPKLLIQFQNNGVVDDSQLPKDRFSAERLKGVDSTLKIQPAKLEDSAVYLCASSLKGQTEYFGPGTRLTVT.

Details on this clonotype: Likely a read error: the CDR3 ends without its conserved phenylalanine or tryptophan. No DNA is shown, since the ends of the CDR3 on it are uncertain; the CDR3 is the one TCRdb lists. CDR3 sequence: CASSEGVLSEGTFI. V and J are TRBV6-1 and TRBJ1-1. The CDR3 spans 14 amino acids, including both terminal residues. From germline, CDR1 is MNHNS and CDR2 SASEGT.

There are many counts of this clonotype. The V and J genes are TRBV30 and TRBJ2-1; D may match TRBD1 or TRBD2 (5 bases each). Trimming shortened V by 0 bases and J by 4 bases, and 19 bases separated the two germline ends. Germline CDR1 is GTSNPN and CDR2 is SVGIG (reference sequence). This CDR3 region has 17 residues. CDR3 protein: CAWSVREGARRYNEQFF. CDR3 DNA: TGTGCCTGGAGTGTACGAGAAGGGGCGCGGAGGTACAATGAGCAGTTCTTC. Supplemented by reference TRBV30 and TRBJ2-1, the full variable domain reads SQTIHQWPATLVQPVGSPLSLECTVEGTSNPNLYWYRQAAGRGLQLLFYSVGIGQISSEVPQNLSASRPQDRQFILSSKKLLLSDSGFYLCAWSVREGARRYNEQFFGPGTRLTVL.